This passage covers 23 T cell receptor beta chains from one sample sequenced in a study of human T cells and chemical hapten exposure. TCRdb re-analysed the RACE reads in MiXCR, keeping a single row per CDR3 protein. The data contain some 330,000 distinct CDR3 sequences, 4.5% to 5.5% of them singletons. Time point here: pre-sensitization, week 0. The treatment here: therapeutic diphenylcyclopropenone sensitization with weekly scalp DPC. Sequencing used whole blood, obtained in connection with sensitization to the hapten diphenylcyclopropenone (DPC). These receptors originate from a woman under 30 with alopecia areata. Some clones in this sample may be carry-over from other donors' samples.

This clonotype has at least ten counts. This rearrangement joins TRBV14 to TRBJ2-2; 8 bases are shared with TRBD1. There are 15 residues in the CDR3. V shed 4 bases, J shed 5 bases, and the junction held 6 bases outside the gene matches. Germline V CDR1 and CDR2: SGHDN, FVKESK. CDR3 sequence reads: CASSPDRGMTGELFF. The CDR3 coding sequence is TGTGCCAGCAGCCCCGACAGGGGAATGACCGGGGAGCTGTTTTTT.

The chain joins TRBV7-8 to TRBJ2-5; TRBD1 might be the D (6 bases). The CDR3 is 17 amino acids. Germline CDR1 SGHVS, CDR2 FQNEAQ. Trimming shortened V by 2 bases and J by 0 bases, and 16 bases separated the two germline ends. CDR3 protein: CASSLTWDIRNQETQYF. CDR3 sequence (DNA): TGTGCCAGCAGCTTAACTTGGGACATCAGGAACCAAGAGACCCAGTACTTC.

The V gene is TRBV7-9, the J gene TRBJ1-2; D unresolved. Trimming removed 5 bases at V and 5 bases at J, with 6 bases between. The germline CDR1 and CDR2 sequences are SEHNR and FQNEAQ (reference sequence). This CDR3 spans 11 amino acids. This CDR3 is CASSAVYGYTF. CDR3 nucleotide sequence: TGTGCCAGCAGCGCCGTTTATGGCTACACCTTC.

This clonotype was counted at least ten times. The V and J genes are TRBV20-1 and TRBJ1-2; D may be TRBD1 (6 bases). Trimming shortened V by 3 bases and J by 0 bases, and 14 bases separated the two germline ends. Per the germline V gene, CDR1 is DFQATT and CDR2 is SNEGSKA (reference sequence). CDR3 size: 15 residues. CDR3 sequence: CSASGDGQSNYGYTF. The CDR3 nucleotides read TGCAGTGCTAGTGGGGATGGACAGTCTAACTATGGCTACACCTTC.

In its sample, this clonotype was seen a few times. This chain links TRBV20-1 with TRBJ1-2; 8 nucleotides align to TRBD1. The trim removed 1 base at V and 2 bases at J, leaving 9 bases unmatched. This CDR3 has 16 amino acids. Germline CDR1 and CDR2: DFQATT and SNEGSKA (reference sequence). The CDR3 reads CSARGGGGQGNYGYTF. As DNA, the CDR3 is TGCAGTGCTAGAGGTGGTGGAGGACAGGGAAACTATGGCTACACCTTC.

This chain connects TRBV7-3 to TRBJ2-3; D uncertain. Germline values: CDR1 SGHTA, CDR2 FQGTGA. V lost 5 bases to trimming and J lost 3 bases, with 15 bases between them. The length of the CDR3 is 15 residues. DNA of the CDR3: TGTGCCAGCAGCCCCCAGGCCGCTAAGACAGATACGCAGTATTTT. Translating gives CASSPQAAKTDTQYF.

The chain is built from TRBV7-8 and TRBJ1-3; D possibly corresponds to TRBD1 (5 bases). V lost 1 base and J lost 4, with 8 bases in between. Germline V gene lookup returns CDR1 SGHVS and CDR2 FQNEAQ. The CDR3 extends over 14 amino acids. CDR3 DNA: TGTGCCAGCAGCTTAGACGGGGGGGGAAACACCATATATTTT. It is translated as CASSLDGGGNTIYF.

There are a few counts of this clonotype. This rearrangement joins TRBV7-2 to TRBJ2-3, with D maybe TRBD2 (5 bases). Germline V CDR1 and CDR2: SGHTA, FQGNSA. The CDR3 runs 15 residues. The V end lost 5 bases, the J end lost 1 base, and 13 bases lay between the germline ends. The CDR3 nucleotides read TGTGCCAGCAGCCGAGGGAGCGGCGGCACAGATACGCAGTATTTT. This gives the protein CASSRGSGGTDTQYF.

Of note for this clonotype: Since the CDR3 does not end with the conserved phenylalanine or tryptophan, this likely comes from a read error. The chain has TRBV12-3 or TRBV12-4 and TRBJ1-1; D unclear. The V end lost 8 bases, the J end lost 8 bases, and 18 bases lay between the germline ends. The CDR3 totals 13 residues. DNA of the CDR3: TGTGCCAGCCCTCCCAGTTGTTCCCAGGAAGCTTTCTTA. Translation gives CASPPSCSQEAFL.

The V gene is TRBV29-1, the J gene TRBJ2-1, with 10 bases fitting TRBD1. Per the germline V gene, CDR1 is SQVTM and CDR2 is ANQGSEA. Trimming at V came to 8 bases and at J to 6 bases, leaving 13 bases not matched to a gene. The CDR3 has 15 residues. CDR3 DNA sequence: TGCAGCTCACAGGGAGTGGACAGGGGGGCCAATGAGCAGTTCTTC. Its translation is CSSQGVDRGANEQFF.

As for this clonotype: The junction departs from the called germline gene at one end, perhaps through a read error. CDR3 loop: CASSLGFSIDTQYF. In nucleotides, the CDR3 is TGTGCCAGCAGCTTAGGGTTCAGCATAGATACGCAGTATTTT. The V and J genes are TRBV5-4 and TRBJ2-3; no firm D call. CDR3 length: 14 residues. The germline gives CDR1 SGHNT, CDR2 YYREEE (reference sequence).

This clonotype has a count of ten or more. CDR3 protein: CASSYRGRNSPLHF. The CDR3 DNA reads as TGTGCCAGCAGTTACAGGGGCCGTAATTCACCCCTCCACTTT. V usage is TRBV6-5 and J usage is TRBJ1-6; perhaps TRBD1 as D (5 bases). CDR3 length: 14 residues. Trimming cost V 2 bases and J 6 bases, with 8 bases left between them. Germline CDR1 reads MNHEY; CDR2 reads SVGAGI.

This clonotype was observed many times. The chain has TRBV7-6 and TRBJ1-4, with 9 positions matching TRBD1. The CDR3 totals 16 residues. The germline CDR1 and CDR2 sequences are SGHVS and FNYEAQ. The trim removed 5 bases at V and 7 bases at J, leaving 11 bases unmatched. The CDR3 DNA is TGTGCCAGCAGCAACAGGGGGCGCGGGTTTAGTGAAAAACTGTTTTTT. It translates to CASSNRGRGFSEKLFF.

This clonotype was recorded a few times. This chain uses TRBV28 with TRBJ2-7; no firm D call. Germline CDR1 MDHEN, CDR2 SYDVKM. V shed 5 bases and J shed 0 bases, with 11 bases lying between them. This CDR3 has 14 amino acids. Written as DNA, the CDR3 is TGTGCCAGCAGTCCGACTCCAAGCTCCTACGAGCAGTACTTC. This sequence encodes CASSPTPSSYEQYF. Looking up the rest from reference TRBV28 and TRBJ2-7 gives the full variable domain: DVKVTQSSRYLVKRTGEKVFLECVQDMDHENMFWYRQDPGLGLRLIYFSYDVKMKEKGDIPEGYSVSREKKERFSLILESASTNQTSMYLCASSPTPSSYEQYFGPGTRLTVT.

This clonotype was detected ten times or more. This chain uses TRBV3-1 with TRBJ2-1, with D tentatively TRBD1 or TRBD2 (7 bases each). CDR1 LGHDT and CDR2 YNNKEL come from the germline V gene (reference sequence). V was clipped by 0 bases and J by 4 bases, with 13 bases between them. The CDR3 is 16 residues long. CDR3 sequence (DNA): TGTGCCAGCAGCCAAGAACCCAGGGGGGGTTACAATGAGCAGTTCTTC. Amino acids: CASSQEPRGGYNEQFF.

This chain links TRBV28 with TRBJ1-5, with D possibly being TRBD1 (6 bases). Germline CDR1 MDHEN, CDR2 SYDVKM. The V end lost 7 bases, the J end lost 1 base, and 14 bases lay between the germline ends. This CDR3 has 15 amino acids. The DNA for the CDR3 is TGTGCCAGCAATTACGGGGGGCAGAGCAATCAGCCCCAGCATTTT. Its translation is CASNYGGQSNQPQHF.

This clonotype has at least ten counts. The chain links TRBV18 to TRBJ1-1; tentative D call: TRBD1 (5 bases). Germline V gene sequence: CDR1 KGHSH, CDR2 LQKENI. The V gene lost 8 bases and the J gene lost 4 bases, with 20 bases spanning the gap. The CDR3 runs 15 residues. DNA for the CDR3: TGTGCCAGCGCCGCCAGGGCACTCGTTGGCACTGAAGCTTTCTTT. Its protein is CASAARALVGTEAFF.

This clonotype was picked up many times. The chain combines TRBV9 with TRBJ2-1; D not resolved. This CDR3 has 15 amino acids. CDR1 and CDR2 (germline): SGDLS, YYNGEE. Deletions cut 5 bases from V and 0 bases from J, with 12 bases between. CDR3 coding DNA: TGTGCCAGCAGTACGGCCCAGTTCTCCTACAATGAGCAGTTCTTC. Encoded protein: CASSTAQFSYNEQFF.

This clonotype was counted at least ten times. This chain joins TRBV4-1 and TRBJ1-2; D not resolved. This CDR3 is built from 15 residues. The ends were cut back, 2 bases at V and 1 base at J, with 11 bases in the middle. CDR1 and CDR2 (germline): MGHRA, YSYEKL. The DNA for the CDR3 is TGCGCCAGCAGCCAACATCAAGAAAATAACTATGGCTACACCTTC. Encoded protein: CASSQHQENNYGYTF.

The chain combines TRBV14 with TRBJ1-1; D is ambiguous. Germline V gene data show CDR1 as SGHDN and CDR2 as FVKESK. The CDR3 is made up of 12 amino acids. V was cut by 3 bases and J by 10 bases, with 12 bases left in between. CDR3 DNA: TGTGCCAGCAGCCAGGCCGTCGAGGCAGCTTTCTTT. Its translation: CASSQAVEAAFF.

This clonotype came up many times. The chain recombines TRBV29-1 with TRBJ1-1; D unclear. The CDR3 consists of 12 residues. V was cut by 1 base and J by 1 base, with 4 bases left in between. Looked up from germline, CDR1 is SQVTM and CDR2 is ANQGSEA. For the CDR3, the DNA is TGCAGCGTTGAAGGCGAGAACACTGAAGCTTTCTTT. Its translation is CSVEGENTEAFF.

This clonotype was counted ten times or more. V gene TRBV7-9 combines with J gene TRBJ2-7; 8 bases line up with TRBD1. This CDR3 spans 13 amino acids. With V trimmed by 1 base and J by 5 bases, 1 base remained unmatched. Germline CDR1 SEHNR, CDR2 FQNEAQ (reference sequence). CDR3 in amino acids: CASSLEDRDEQYF. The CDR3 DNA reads TGTGCCAGCAGCTTAGAGGACAGGGACGAGCAGTACTTC.

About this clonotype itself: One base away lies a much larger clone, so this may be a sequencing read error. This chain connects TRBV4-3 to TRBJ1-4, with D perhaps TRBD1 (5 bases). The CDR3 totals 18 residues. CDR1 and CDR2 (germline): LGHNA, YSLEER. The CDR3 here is CACSQSGGVRASNEKLFF. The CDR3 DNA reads TGCGCCTGCAGCCAAAGTGGGGGGGTCCGCGCAAGTAATGAAAAACTGTTTTTT.